The 28 T cell receptor beta chains listed next were all sequenced from one sample in a study of long-term antiretroviral therapy in people with HIV. The run of the v3.0 immunoSEQ assay was at survey level. This table comes from immunoSEQ multiplex PCR, and its TCRdb copy is limited to in-frame clones, with some not included. The sample has some 33,000 clones; 95% to 98% are singletons. The sample was unsorted PBMCs, taken 7.6 years after starting antiretroviral therapy. These receptors came from a man aged 25-45 years with HIV.

V gene TRBV5-1 combines with J gene TRBJ1-1; 7 bases are shared with TRBD1. V lost 1 base, J lost 7 bases, and 7 bases stayed unmatched. This CDR3 spans 14 amino acids. The germline V gene has CDR1 SGHRS and CDR2 YFSETQ. This chain's CDR3 is CASSLLWDSHEAFF. The CDR3 nucleotides are TGCGCCAGCAGCTTGCTATGGGACAGTCATGAAGCTTTCTTT.

The chain is built from TRBV7-2 and TRBJ2-7; a possible D gene is TRBD2 (6 bases). The germline gives CDR1 SGHTA, CDR2 FQGNSA. Trimming pared 7 bases from V and 4 bases from J, leaving 20 bases between. The CDR3 extends over 15 amino acids. CDR3 loop: CASTPSRGPLYEQYF. The CDR3 coding sequence is TGTGCCAGCACCCCCTCGCGGGGCCCCCTTTACGAGCAGTACTTC.

This rearrangement joins TRBV25-1 to TRBJ2-7; no definite D call. Trimming shortened V by 5 bases and J by 0 bases, and 14 bases separated the two germline ends. The germline gives CDR1 MGHDK, CDR2 SYGVNS. The CDR3 extends over 15 amino acids. Here the CDR3 DNA reads TGTGCCAGCAGTACACTACTGCTTGGCTCCTACGAGCAGTACTTC. This gives the protein CASSTLLLGSYEQYF.

This chain connects TRBV7-6 to TRBJ2-7; tentative D call: TRBD1 (6 bases). This CDR3 region has 13 residues. The germline V and J ends were trimmed by 2 bases and 7 bases, with 12 bases remaining between them. From germline, CDR1 is SGHVS and CDR2 FNYEAQ. The CDR3 coding sequence is TGTGCCAGCAGCTTAAGCCAGGGGATGGAGCAGTACTTC. This encodes CASSLSQGMEQYF.

The CDR3 region is CASSQSGQGWWYGYTF. The CDR3 DNA follows: TGTGCCAGCAGCCAATCCGGACAGGGCTGGTGGTATGGCTACACCTTC. V and J are TRBV14 and TRBJ1-2, with 8 bases lining up with TRBD1. CDR3 length: 16 residues. Trimming cost V 2 bases and J 5 bases; bases outside gene matches: 10. Germline V gene sequence: CDR1 SGHDN, CDR2 FVKESK. Using reference TRBV14 and TRBJ1-2 for the parts outside the CDR3, the full variable domain is EAGVTQFPSHSVIEKGQTVTLRCDPISGHDNLYWYRRVMGKEIKFLLHFVKESKQDESGMPNNRFLAERTGGTYSTLKVQPAELEDSGVYFCASSQSGQGWWYGYTFGSGTRLTVV.

The chain carries TRBV7-6 and TRBJ1-4, with D unclear. Germline values: CDR1 SGHVS, CDR2 FNYEAQ. This CDR3 has 15 amino acids. The V end was cut by 4 bases, the J end by 4 bases, with 13 bases between. The CDR3 nucleotides read TGTGCCAGCAGCTCAGAGTATCGGGATAATGAAAAACTGTTTTTT. Translation gives CASSSEYRDNEKLFF. Full variable domain (rest looked up from reference TRBV7-6 and TRBJ1-4): GAGVSQSPRYKVTKRGQDVALRCDPISGHVSLYWYRQALGQGPEFLTYFNYEAQQDKSGLPNDRFSAERPEGSISTLTIQRTEQRDSAMYRCASSSEYRDNEKLFFGSGTQLSVL.

The chain carries TRBV4-1 and TRBJ1-6; possible D gene TRBD1, 6 bases. Trimming stripped 4 bases from V and 7 bases from J, with 11 bases between. Germline V gives CDR1 MGHRA, CDR2 YSYEKL. The CDR3 contains 14 residues. CDR3 loop: CASSPQGSNSPLHF. The CDR3 DNA sequence: TGCGCCAGCAGCCCCCAGGGGTCCAATTCACCCCTCCACTTT.

The V and J genes are TRBV7-3 and TRBJ2-6, with D unclear. This CDR3 is 18 amino acids long. Trimming removed 1 base at V and 1 base at J, with 14 bases between. The germline V gene has CDR1 SGHTA and CDR2 FQGTGA. The CDR3 nucleotides read TGTGCCAGCAGCTTAAGAGCCGAGGCTTTTTCTGGGGCCAACGTCCTGACTTTC. Its protein is CASSLRAEAFSGANVLTF.

The V and J genes are TRBV10-3 and TRBJ2-7; TRBD2 matches at 14 bases. The V gene end was trimmed by 2 bases and the J gene end by 2 bases; junction bases not matched to a gene: 2. CDR1 ENHRY and CDR2 SYGVKD come from the germline V gene. The CDR3 is made up of 16 amino acids. The CDR3 loop is CAISERTSGRPYEQYF. The CDR3 nucleotides read TGTGCCATCAGTGAGAGGACTAGCGGGAGGCCCTACGAGCAGTACTTC.

In this sample, this clone turned up once. The rearrangement links TRBV14 to TRBJ2-7; 14 bases map to TRBD2. The length of the CDR3 is 17 residues. V lost 1 base, J lost 6 bases, and 8 bases stayed unmatched. Looked up from germline, CDR1 is SGHDN and CDR2 is FVKESK. The CDR3 loop reads CASSQGGTSGRVGEQYF. The CDR3 DNA reads TGTGCCAGCAGCCAAGGAGGGACTAGCGGGAGAGTCGGCGAGCAGTACTTC.

This clone was seen only once. V is TRBV4-3 and J is TRBJ2-3; TRBD1 aligns across 8 bases. The V and J ends lost 0 bases and 8 bases, in that order; junction bases with no gene match: 16. The CDR3 runs to 18 residues. CDR1 and CDR2 (germline): LGHNA, YSLEER. The CDR3 loop reads CASSQDLLSGTGSGTQYF. DNA of the CDR3: TGCGCCAGCAGCCAAGACCTTCTATCCGGGACAGGTTCAGGTACGCAGTATTTT.

The rearrangement uses TRBV2 and TRBJ2-2; the D call may be TRBD1 or TRBD2 (5 bases each). CDR3 length: 15 residues. Germline V gives CDR1 SNHLY, CDR2 FYNNEI. Trimming shortened V by 3 bases and J by 7 bases, and 15 bases separated the two germline ends. The CDR3 DNA sequence: TGTGCCAGCAGTGATCCGTGGGACGGCCTCGGGGAGCTGTTTTTT. This encodes CASSDPWDGLGELFF. The whole variable domain, remainder taken from reference TRBV2 and TRBJ2-2, is EPEVTQTPSHQVTQMGQEVILRCVPISNHLYFYWYRQILGQKVEFLVSFYNNEISEKSEIFDDQFSVERPDGSNFTLKIRSTKLEDSAMYFCASSDPWDGLGELFFGEGSRLTVL.

The rearrangement uses TRBV7-2 and TRBJ1-1; tentative D call: TRBD1 (5 bases). The CDR3 totals 12 residues. Deletions cut 4 bases from V and 5 bases from J, with 8 bases between. Germline CDR1 is SGHTA and CDR2 is FQGNSA. The chain's CDR3 is CASSWGRTEAFF. CDR3 sequence (DNA): TGTGCCAGCAGCTGGGGGAGAACTGAAGCTTTCTTT.

The CDR3 DNA follows: TGTGCCAGTAGTATGGCCCCCGGGGGGAAACCCTATGGCTACACCTTC. Translating gives CASSMAPGGKPYGYTF. The chain carries TRBV19 and TRBJ1-2, with D tentatively TRBD1 (5 bases). Germline V gene data show CDR1 as LNHDA and CDR2 as SQIVND (reference sequence). V gave up 3 bases and J gave up 4 bases, with 18 bases separating them. There are 16 residues in the CDR3.

V usage is TRBV6-1 and J usage is TRBJ1-5; 10 bases fit TRBD1. The V gene end was trimmed by 5 bases and the J gene end by 6 bases; junction bases not matched to a gene: 4. Looked up from germline, CDR1 is MNHNS and CDR2 is SASEGT. This CDR3 spans 14 amino acids. DNA for the CDR3: TGTGCCAGCAGTCAGACAGGGGGCGTTCAGCCCCAGCATTTT. Residues: CASSQTGGVQPQHF.

This clone was observed once. The J gene is TRBJ2-5, the V gene TRBV9; unclear D gene. Looked up from germline, CDR1 is SGDLS and CDR2 is YYNGEE. V was clipped by 0 bases and J by 7 bases, with 13 bases between them. The CDR3 sequence is 14 residues long. The CDR3 DNA follows: TGTGCCAGCAGCGTAGCAGGCTCCAAGGCGACCCAGTACTTC. Protein: CASSVAGSKATQYF. Variable domain in full (rest from reference TRBV9 and TRBJ2-5): DSGVTQTPKHLITATGQRVTLRCSPRSGDLSVYWYQQSLDQGLQFLIQYYNGEERAKGNILERFSAQQFPDLHSELNLSSLELGDSALYFCASSVAGSKATQYFGPGTRLLVL.

The V call is TRBV2, the J call TRBJ2-2, with D tentatively TRBD1 (6 bases). The V and J ends lost 5 bases and 4 bases respectively, with 11 bases between them. The germline gives CDR1 SNHLY, CDR2 FYNNEI. The CDR3 contains 14 residues. CDR3 sequence (DNA): TGTGCCAGCAGTAGAACAGGGACCACCGGGGAGCTGTTTTTT. Protein product: CASSRTGTTGELFF.

V is TRBV6-1 and J is TRBJ2-5; TRBD2 matches at 9 bases. The CDR3 runs to 14 residues. Germline lookup yields CDR1 MNHNS and CDR2 SASEGT. The V segment lost 6 bases and the J segment 5 bases; nucleotides outside the gene matches: 7. The CDR3 loop is CASSSGTSLETQYF. The CDR3 nucleotides are TGTGCCAGCAGCAGTGGGACTAGCCTGGAGACCCAGTACTTC.

The chain uses TRBV19 and TRBJ1-1; no clear D gene. CDR3 length: 11 residues. Germline V gene data show CDR1 as LNHDA and CDR2 as SQIVND (reference sequence). The V end lost 4 bases, the J end lost 3 bases, and 3 bases lay between the germline ends. The CDR3 DNA reads as TGTGCCAGTAGTACGGACACTGAAGCTTTCTTT. It encodes CASSTDTEAFF. Using reference TRBV19 and TRBJ1-1 for the parts outside the CDR3, the full variable domain is DGGITQSPKYLFRKEGQNVTLSCEQNLNHDAMYWYRQDPGQGLRLIYYSQIVNDFQKGDIAEGYSVSREKKESFPLTVTSAQKNPTAFYLCASSTDTEAFFGQGTRLTVV.

The genes are TRBV11-2 and TRBJ2-5; D is perhaps TRBD2 (5 bases). The germline V gene encodes CDR1 SGHAT and CDR2 FQNNGV. V shed 3 bases and J shed 12 bases, with 14 bases lying between them. This CDR3 is built from 12 residues. Here the CDR3 DNA reads TGTGCCAGCAGCTTGCCGGCGGGTTCTGAGTACTTC. It specifies CASSLPAGSEYF. Based on the CDR3 plus reference TRBV11-2 and TRBJ2-5, the full variable domain is EAGVAQSPRYKIIEKRQSVAFWCNPISGHATLYWYQQILGQGPKLLIQFQNNGVVDDSQLPKDRFSAERLKGVDSTLKIQPAKLEDSAVYLCASSLPAGSEYFGPGTRLLVL.

This chain uses TRBV6-5 with TRBJ1-1, with D uncertain. CDR1 and CDR2 from the germline V gene are MNHEY and SVGAGI. The germline V and J ends were trimmed by 4 bases and 0 bases, with 9 bases remaining between them. The CDR3 consists of 14 residues. The CDR3 loop reads CASSLSDMNTEAFF. CDR3 in DNA: TGTGCCAGCAGTTTGAGCGATATGAACACTGAAGCTTTCTTT.

The chain employs TRBV7-2 and TRBJ1-1; D unclear. V was pared by 1 base and J by 1 base, with 7 bases between. Germline CDR1 reads SGHTA; CDR2 reads FQGNSA. This CDR3 is built from 14 residues. CDR3 in DNA: TGTGCCAGCAGCTTAGGAGGCAGGAACACTGAAGCTTTCTTT. This sequence encodes CASSLGGRNTEAFF.

The CDR3 protein is CASSFPGQEFYEQYF. The CDR3 nucleotides read TGTGCCAGCAGCTTTCCGGGACAGGAATTCTACGAGCAGTACTTC. The chain recombines TRBV11-1 with TRBJ2-7; 8 bases fit TRBD1. The CDR3 contains 15 residues. V was pared by 3 bases and J by 3 bases, with 7 bases of the junction left unmatched. Per the germline V gene, CDR1 is SGHAT and CDR2 is FQDESV (reference sequence).

The V gene is TRBV7-2, the J gene TRBJ2-3; D call uncertain. Per germline, CDR1 SGHTA and CDR2 FQGNSA. CDR3 size: 16 residues. Trimming pared 2 bases from V and 0 bases from J, leaving 12 bases between. CDR3 in amino acids: CASSLRSPHSTDTQYF. In DNA, the CDR3 is TGTGCCAGCAGCTTACGGTCCCCCCATAGCACAGATACGCAGTATTTT.

The rearrangement uses TRBV6-5 and TRBJ1-1; possibly TRBD1 for D (5 bases). The ends were cut back, 8 bases at V and 11 bases at J, with 21 bases in the middle. Germline loops: CDR1 MNHEY, CDR2 SVGAGI. This CDR3 has 13 amino acids. CDR3 bases: TGTGCCAGCCGCCCGGGGATTACAGGAGACGCTTTCTTT. Its translation: CASRPGITGDAFF.

V is TRBV4-3 and J is TRBJ2-3, with a possible D match to TRBD2 (6 bases). Between the trimmed V and J ends, which lost 1 base and 2 bases, there was a span of 13 bases. Per germline, CDR1 LGHNA and CDR2 YSLEER. The CDR3 runs to 16 residues. The CDR3 loop is CASSQGSPGVTDTQYF. DNA of the CDR3: TGCGCCAGCAGCCAAGGAAGCCCGGGAGTCACAGATACGCAGTATTTT.

This clone was seen only once. This rearrangement joins TRBV7-9 to TRBJ1-2; D is ambiguous. The V gene's germline CDR1 is SEHNR and CDR2 FQNEAQ (reference sequence). Trimming shortened V by 7 bases and J by 7 bases, and 22 bases separated the two germline ends. This CDR3 has 15 residues. CDR3 amino acids: CASTMVTWTPGGYTF. The CDR3 bases are TGTGCCAGCACCATGGTCACATGGACCCCAGGTGGCTACACCTTC. The variable domain in full, with the rest retrieved from reference TRBV7-9 and TRBJ1-2, is DTGVSQNPRHKITKRGQNVTFRCDPISEHNRLYWYRQTLGQGPEFLTYFQNEAQLEKSRLLSDRFSAERPKGSFSTLEIQRTEQGDSAMYLCASTMVTWTPGGYTFGSGTRLTVV.

This sequence joins TRBV7-9 and TRBJ2-7, with TRBD1 as a possible D gene (5 bases). V lost 4 bases to trimming and J lost 7 bases, with 20 bases between them. The CDR3 runs 15 residues. The V gene's germline CDR1 is SEHNR and CDR2 FQNEAQ (reference sequence). Written as DNA, the CDR3 is TGTGCCAGCAGCTCATCGGACACGGCCTTAGGAGAGCAGTACTTC. Protein sequence: CASSSSDTALGEQYF.